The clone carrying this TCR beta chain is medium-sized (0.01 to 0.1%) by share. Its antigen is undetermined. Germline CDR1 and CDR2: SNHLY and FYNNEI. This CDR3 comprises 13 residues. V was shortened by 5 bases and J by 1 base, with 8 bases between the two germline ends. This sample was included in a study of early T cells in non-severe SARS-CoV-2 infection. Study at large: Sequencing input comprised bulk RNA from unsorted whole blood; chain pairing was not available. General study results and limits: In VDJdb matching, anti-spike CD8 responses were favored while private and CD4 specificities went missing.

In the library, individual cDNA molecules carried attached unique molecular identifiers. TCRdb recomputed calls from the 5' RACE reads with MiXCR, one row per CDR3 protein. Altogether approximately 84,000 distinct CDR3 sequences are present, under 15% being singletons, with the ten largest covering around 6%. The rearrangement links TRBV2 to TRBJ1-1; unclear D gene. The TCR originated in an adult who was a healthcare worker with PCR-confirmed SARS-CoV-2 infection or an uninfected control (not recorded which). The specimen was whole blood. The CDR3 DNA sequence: TGTGCCAGCAGTTATACAGAGAACACTGAAGCTTTCTTT. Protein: CASSYTENTEAFF. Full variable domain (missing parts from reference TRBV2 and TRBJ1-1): EPEVTQTPSHQVTQMGQEVILRCVPISNHLYFYWYRQILGQKVEFLVSFYNNEISEKSEIFDDQFSVERPDGSNFTLKIRSTKLEDSAMYFCASSYTENTEAFFGQGTRLTVV.